Detailed here is one T cell receptor beta chain. The sample comes from a study of blood T cell repertoires in COVID-19. Turning to the study itself: Spain, Italy and the United States supplied samples that represented acute and convalescent COVID-19.

Authors' processing steps: Estimated nucleated cell counts came from reference gene primer amplification. Measured with immunoSEQ multiplex PCR; TCRdb has only the in-frame clones, and not every one. V and J calls and clone size are those listed in that table; D and trimming were worked out from the DNA. Seen here are approximately 180,000 clones, roughly 77% observed once, and the top ten hold about a sixth. The CDR3 loop spans 12 amino acids. V was shortened by 4 bases and J by 1 base, with 5 bases between the two germline ends. Germline lookup yields CDR1 SGHRS and CDR2 YFSETQ. Enrolled through a virtual design, the participants were between 18 and 89 years of age and came from under 25 US areas.

The specimen sequenced was PBMCs or T cells enriched from blood (not recorded which). The source is a woman aged 45 to 65 with acute COVID-19. The chain joins TRBV5-1 to TRBJ2-5; D not certain. CDR3 residues: CASSPSQETQYF. DNA for the CDR3: TGCGCCAGCAGCCCGTCCCAAGAGACCCAGTACTTC.